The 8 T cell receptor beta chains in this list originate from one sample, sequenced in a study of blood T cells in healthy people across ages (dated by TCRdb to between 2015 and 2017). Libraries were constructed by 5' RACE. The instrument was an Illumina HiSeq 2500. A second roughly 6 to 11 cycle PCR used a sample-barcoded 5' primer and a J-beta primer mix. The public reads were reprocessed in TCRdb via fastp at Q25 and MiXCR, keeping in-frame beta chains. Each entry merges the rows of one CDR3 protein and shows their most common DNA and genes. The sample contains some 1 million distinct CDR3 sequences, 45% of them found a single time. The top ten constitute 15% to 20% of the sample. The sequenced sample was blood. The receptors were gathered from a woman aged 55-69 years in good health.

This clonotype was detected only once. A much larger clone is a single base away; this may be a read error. CDR3 amino acids: CTSSLRGDHWDEQFF. The CDR3 DNA reads TGTACCAGCAGCTTGAGGGGGGACCACTGGGATGAGCAGTTCTTC. The V and J genes are TRBV11-2 and TRBJ2-1, with D possibly called TRBD1 or TRBD2 (6 bases each). The CDR3 covers 15 residues. Germline V gene sequence: CDR1 SGHAT, CDR2 FQNNGV.

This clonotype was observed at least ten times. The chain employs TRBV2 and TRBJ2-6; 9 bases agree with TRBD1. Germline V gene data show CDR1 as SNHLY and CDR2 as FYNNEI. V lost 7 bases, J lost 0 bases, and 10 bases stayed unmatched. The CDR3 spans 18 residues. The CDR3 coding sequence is TGTGCCAGCAAGGACAGGGGCACCCCCAGCTCTGGGGCCAACGTCCTGACTTTC. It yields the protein CASKDRGTPSSGANVLTF.

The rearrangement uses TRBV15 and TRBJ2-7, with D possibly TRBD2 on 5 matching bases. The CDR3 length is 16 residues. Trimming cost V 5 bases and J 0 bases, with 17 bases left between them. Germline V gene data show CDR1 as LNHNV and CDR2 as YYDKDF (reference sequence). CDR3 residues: CATSSQSLGSSYEQYF. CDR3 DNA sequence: TGTGCCACCAGCTCTCAGTCTTTGGGGAGCTCCTACGAGCAGTACTTC.

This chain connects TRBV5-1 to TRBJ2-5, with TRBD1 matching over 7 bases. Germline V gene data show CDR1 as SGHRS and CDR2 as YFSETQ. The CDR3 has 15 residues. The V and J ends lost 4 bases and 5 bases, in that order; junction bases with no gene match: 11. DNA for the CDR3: TGCGCCAGCAGCCGCCAGGGGGATTTTAGCGAGACCCAGTACTTC. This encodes CASSRQGDFSETQYF. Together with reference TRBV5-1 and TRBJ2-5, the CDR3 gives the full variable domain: KAGVTQTPRYLIKTRGQQVTLSCSPISGHRSVSWYQQTPGQGLQFLFEYFSETQRNKGNFPGRFSGRQFSNSRSEMNVSTLELGDSALYLCASSRQGDFSETQYFGPGTRLLVL.

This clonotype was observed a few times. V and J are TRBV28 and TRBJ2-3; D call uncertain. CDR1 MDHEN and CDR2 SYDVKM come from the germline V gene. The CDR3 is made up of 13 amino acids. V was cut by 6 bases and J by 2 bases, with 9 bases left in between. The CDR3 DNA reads TGTGCCAGCAGCCCTACCCCCACAGATACGCAGTATTTT. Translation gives CASSPTPTDTQYF.

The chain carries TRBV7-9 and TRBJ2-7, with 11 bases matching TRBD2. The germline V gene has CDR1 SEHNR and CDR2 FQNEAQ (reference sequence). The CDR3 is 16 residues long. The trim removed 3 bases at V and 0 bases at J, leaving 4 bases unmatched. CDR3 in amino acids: CASSFLAGGPSYEQYF. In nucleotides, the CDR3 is TGTGCCAGCAGCTTTCTAGCGGGAGGTCCCTCCTACGAGCAGTACTTC.

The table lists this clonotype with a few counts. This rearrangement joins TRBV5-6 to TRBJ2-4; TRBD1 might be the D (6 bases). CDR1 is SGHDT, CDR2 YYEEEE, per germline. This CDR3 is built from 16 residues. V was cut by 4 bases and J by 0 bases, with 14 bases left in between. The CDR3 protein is CASSLRTAEAKNIQYF. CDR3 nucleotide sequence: TGTGCCAGCAGCCTACGGACAGCGGAAGCCAAAAACATTCAGTACTTC.

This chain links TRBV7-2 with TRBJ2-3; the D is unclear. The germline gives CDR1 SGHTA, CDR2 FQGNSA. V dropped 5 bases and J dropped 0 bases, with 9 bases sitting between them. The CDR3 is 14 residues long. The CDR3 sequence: CASSPDASTDTQYF. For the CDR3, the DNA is TGTGCCAGCAGCCCGGACGCTAGCACAGATACGCAGTATTTT.